The 21 T cell receptor beta chains below were found in one sample sequenced in a study of PD-L1 blockade in urothelial cancer. The data were produced by immunoSEQ multiplex PCR, yet TCRdb's version contains in-frame clones alone and is incomplete. The data contain 60,000 to 85,000 clones, roughly 90% of them singletons. The sequencing here drew on PBMCs, taken around atezolizumab (anti-PD-L1) treatment. Receptor source: a woman aged 70 to 79 with urothelial cancer.

V is TRBV7-2 and J is TRBJ2-1; D remains unclear. Germline CDR1 SGHTA, CDR2 FQGNSA. The CDR3 sequence is 11 residues long. Trimming removed 7 bases at V and 3 bases at J, with 4 bases between. Written as DNA, the CDR3 is TGTGCCAGCACCCTCTACAATGAGCAGTTCTTC. The encoded protein is CASTLYNEQFF.

This rearrangement joins TRBV4-2 to TRBJ1-1; D might be TRBD1 (6 bases). Per the germline V gene, CDR1 is LGHNA and CDR2 is YNFKEQ. The CDR3 has 17 residues. Trimming left V 0 bases short and J 1 base short, with 15 bases between. CDR3: CASSQDQTGSGNTEAFF. The CDR3 coding sequence is TGTGCCAGCAGCCAAGACCAAACAGGGTCGGGGAACACTGAAGCTTTCTTT.

This rearrangement joins TRBV27 to TRBJ2-7; 8 bases match TRBD1. The junction had 5 bases not matched to a gene; V was cut back by 6 bases and J by 1 base. CDR1 MNHEY and CDR2 SMNVEV come from the germline V gene (reference sequence). CDR3 length: 14 residues. DNA for the CDR3: TGTGCCAGCAGCTCCGACAGGGGATCCTACGAGCAGTACTTC. It specifies CASSSDRGSYEQYF.

The chain couples TRBV5-1 to TRBJ2-1, with 7 bases lining up with TRBD1. Per germline, CDR1 SGHRS and CDR2 YFSETQ. With V trimmed by 3 bases and J by 7 bases, 10 bases remained unmatched. The CDR3 totals 15 residues. The CDR3: CASSSDRALWNEQFF. The DNA for the CDR3 is TGCGCCAGCAGCTCTGACAGGGCCCTCTGGAATGAGCAGTTCTTC.

The CDR3 protein is CASSLAPTGWNTEAFF. CDR3 coding DNA: TGTGCCAGCAGCTTAGCCCCGACAGGTTGGAACACTGAAGCTTTCTTT. This chain uses TRBV7-8 with TRBJ1-1; possible D gene TRBD1, 6 bases. V lost 0 bases and J lost 1, with 12 bases in between. Germline values: CDR1 SGHVS, CDR2 FQNEAQ. CDR3 length: 16 residues.

V gene TRBV2 combines with J gene TRBJ2-1; 11 bases line up with TRBD2. Germline CDR1 is SNHLY and CDR2 is FYNNEI. This CDR3 is built from 14 residues. Trimming took 7 bases from V and 6 from J; bases not matched to a gene: 5. For the CDR3, the DNA is TGTGCCAGCATCACTAGCGGGAGTATCAATGAGCAGTTCTTC. The encoded protein is CASITSGSINEQFF.

The rearrangement joins TRBV13 to TRBJ2-4, with D unresolved. The CDR3 consists of 16 residues. The germline V gene has CDR1 PRHDT and CDR2 FYEKMQ (reference sequence). The germline V and J ends were trimmed by 2 bases and 0 bases, with 11 bases remaining between them. CDR3 region: CASSLFTRIAKNIQYF. For the CDR3, the DNA is TGTGCCAGCAGCTTATTCACCAGAATAGCCAAAAACATTCAGTACTTC.

The V call is TRBV27, the J call TRBJ2-3; D possibly corresponds to TRBD2 (6 bases). V lost 8 bases and J 0 bases, leaving 9 bases between the germline ends. From germline, CDR1 is MNHEY and CDR2 SMNVEV (reference sequence). The CDR3 sequence is 13 residues long. The DNA of the CDR3 is TGTGCCAGCGGACGGGGGAGCACAGATACGCAGTATTTT. Translated, it gives CASGRGSTDTQYF.

This clone was counted a few times. This sequence joins TRBV11-2 and TRBJ1-1, with a weak D call TRBD1 (5 bases). Germline V gene sequence: CDR1 SGHAT, CDR2 FQNNGV. Trimming took off 3 bases at V and 5 bases at J, with 10 bases between the two ends. The CDR3 is 13 amino acids. The CDR3 sequence: CASSLDGATEAFF. The CDR3 DNA reads as TGTGCCAGCAGCTTGGATGGGGCAACTGAAGCTTTCTTT.

V and J are TRBV18 and TRBJ1-3; D is unclear. The germline V and J ends were trimmed by 6 bases and 7 bases, with 22 bases remaining between them. This CDR3 has 16 amino acids. From germline, CDR1 is KGHSH and CDR2 LQKENI. The CDR3 protein is CASSPWAKEGGNTIYF. As DNA, the CDR3 is TGTGCCAGCTCCCCATGGGCGAAGGAGGGAGGCAACACCATATATTTT.

This clone was detected once. The CDR3 here is CASSLTSGRNTGELFF. CDR3 in DNA: TGTGCCAGCAGCTTGACTAGCGGGAGAAACACCGGGGAGCTGTTTTTT. The V call is TRBV7-8, the J call TRBJ2-2, with 12 bases lining up with TRBD2. Looked up from germline, CDR1 is SGHVS and CDR2 is FQNEAQ. This CDR3 comprises 16 residues. J was trimmed by 2 bases and V by 3 bases; bases with no gene match: 1.

This chain links TRBV18 with TRBJ2-7; D gene ambiguous. The V gene lost 3 bases and the J gene lost 0 bases, with 15 bases spanning the gap. CDR3 length equals 16 residues. Germline CDR1 and CDR2: KGHSH and LQKENI. In nucleotides, the CDR3 is TGTGCCAGCTCACCCCAGGATGTAAAGCACTCCTACGAGCAGTACTTC. It yields the protein CASSPQDVKHSYEQYF. The full variable domain, with the rest looked up from reference TRBV18 and TRBJ2-7, is NAGVMQNPRHLVRRRGQEARLRCSPMKGHSHVYWYRQLPEEGLKFMVYLQKENIIDESGMPKERFSAEFPKEGPSILRIQQVVRGDSAAYFCASSPQDVKHSYEQYFGPGTRLTVT.

The chain links TRBV29-1 to TRBJ1-1, with 8 bases matching TRBD1. V was pared by 2 bases and J by 4 bases, with 6 bases of the junction left unmatched. Germline-derived CDR1 and CDR2 are SQVTM and ANQGSEA. The CDR3 runs to 14 residues. The CDR3 is CSVEITGGSTEAFF. The CDR3 DNA follows: TGCAGCGTTGAAATAACAGGGGGGTCCACTGAAGCTTTCTTT.

The V and J genes are TRBV29-1 and TRBJ2-7, with 8 bases matching TRBD2. J was trimmed by 4 bases and V by 6 bases; bases with no gene match: 8. CDR3 length: 13 amino acids. CDR1 SQVTM and CDR2 ANQGSEA come from the germline V gene. CDR3 bases: TGCAGCGTCTCCGGGAGGGACTATTACGAGCAGTACTTC. Translated: CSVSGRDYYEQYF.

V is TRBV6-6 and J is TRBJ1-1; TRBD1 matches 7 bases. V shed 6 bases and J 3 bases; nucleotides not matched to a gene: 13. CDR3 length equals 16 residues. Germline V CDR1 and CDR2: MNHNY, SVGAGI (reference sequence). The CDR3 sequence: CASRTYRGPSYTEAFF. The CDR3 DNA sequence: TGTGCCAGCAGAACCTACAGGGGTCCCTCGTACACTGAAGCTTTCTTT.

V gene TRBV4-3 combines with J gene TRBJ1-4; D might be TRBD1 (6 bases). The V gene's germline CDR1 is LGHNA and CDR2 YSLEER. V was trimmed by 0 bases and J by 4 bases, leaving 12 bases between them. This CDR3 is built from 16 residues. CDR3: CASSQDPTGINEKLFF. Here the CDR3 DNA reads TGCGCCAGCAGCCAAGACCCGACAGGCATTAATGAAAAACTGTTTTTT.

The V gene is TRBV7-2, the J gene TRBJ2-2; TRBD1 matches 7 bases. The V segment lost 6 bases and the J segment 6 bases; nucleotides outside the gene matches: 13. The CDR3 is made up of 16 amino acids. Germline V gene data show CDR1 as SGHTA and CDR2 as FQGNSA. The CDR3 reads CASRTRTGHGAGELFF. In DNA form, the CDR3 reads TGTGCCAGCAGGACTCGGACAGGACACGGGGCCGGGGAGCTGTTTTTT.

This clone was recorded a few times. At one of its ends the junction is not consistent with the germline gene, which may arise from a read error. The rearrangement joins TRBV28 to TRBJ2-7; 16 nucleotides match TRBD2. There are 12 residues in the CDR3. Per the germline V gene, CDR1 is MDHEN and CDR2 is SYDVKM. Here the CDR3 DNA reads TGTGCCAGCAGCTCCGGGACTAGCGGGGGGGGATTC. Translation: CASSSGTSGGGF.

The V gene is TRBV27, the J gene TRBJ2-1; the D gene is possibly TRBD2 (6 bases). The V gene's germline CDR1 is MNHEY and CDR2 SMNVEV (reference sequence). The CDR3 sequence is 15 residues long. Trimming removed 2 bases at V and 5 bases at J, with 13 bases between. CDR3 DNA sequence: TGTGCCAGCAGTTTAATGGGCGGGAACCACAATGAGCAGTTCTTC. This translates into CASSLMGGNHNEQFF.

This clone was observed a single time. The chain employs TRBV7-2 and TRBJ2-2, with 11 bases matching TRBD2. Per germline, CDR1 SGHTA and CDR2 FQGNSA. The junction had 13 bases not matched to a gene; V was cut back by 5 bases and J by 11 bases. The CDR3 spans 16 residues. The DNA of the CDR3 is TGTGCCAGCAGCCCCTCCCGGGCTAGCGGGGGGACTGAGCTGTTTTTT. It specifies CASSPSRASGGTELFF.

This rearrangement joins TRBV4-2 to TRBJ2-3, with a possible D match to TRBD1 (5 bases). The germline V and J ends were trimmed by 1 base and 3 bases, with 14 bases remaining between them. Germline V gene lookup returns CDR1 LGHNA and CDR2 YNFKEQ. The CDR3 covers 16 residues. The CDR3 reads CASSQVAGIDTDTQYF. CDR3 coding DNA: TGTGCCAGCAGCCAAGTTGCAGGGATTGATACAGATACGCAGTATTTT.